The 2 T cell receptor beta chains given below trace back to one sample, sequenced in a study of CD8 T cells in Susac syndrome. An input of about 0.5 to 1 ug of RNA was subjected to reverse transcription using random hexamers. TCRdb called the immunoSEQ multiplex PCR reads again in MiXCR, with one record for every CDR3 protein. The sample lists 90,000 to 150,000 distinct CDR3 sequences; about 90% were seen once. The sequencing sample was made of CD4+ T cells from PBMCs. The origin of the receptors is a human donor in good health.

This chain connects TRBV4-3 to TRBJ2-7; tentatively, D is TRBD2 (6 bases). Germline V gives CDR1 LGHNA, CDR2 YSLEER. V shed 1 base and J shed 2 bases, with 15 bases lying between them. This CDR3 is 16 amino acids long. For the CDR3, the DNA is TGCGCCAGCAGCCAAGGGGCAGGACGGACTACCTACGAGCAGTACTTC. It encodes CASSQGAGRTTYEQYF.

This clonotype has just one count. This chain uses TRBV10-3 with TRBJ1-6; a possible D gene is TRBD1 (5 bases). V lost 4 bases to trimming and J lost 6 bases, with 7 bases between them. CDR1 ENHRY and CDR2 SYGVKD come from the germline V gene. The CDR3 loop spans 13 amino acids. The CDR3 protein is CAISGQTNSPLHF. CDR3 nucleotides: TGTGCCATCAGTGGACAGACTAATTCACCCCTCCACTTT.